This TCR beta chain is drawn from a study of shared clonotypes between healthy human individuals. Study-level information: Two women and a few men aged 18 to 49 made up the donors. Study-wide results and limits: Shared across a few donors were around 5% of the naive CD4 clonotypes.

It was CD45RO-negative cells, positively selected for CCR7, that made up naive CD8 cells, with terminally differentiated effector memory CD45RA+ cells excluded. Details on this clone: Antigen: not known.

Libraries were prepared by immunoSEQ multiplex PCR; TCRdb keeps only in-frame clonotypes and omits some of them. Here the sample spans around 2,000,000 clones, about 95% being singletons. Trimming cost V 0 bases and J 3 bases; bases outside gene matches: 9. This CDR3 has 17 amino acids. Germline V CDR1 and CDR2: SGHRS, YFSETQ. The sample consisted of naive CD8+ T cells sorted from blood. The chain joins TRBV5-1 to TRBJ2-5; 9 nucleotides agree with TRBD2. The source of this sequence is a man aged 18 to 35 in good health. The CDR3 here is CASSLGDSGGPEETQYF. CDR3 in DNA: TGCGCCAGCAGCTTGGGGGATAGCGGGGGACCAGAAGAGACCCAGTACTTC.